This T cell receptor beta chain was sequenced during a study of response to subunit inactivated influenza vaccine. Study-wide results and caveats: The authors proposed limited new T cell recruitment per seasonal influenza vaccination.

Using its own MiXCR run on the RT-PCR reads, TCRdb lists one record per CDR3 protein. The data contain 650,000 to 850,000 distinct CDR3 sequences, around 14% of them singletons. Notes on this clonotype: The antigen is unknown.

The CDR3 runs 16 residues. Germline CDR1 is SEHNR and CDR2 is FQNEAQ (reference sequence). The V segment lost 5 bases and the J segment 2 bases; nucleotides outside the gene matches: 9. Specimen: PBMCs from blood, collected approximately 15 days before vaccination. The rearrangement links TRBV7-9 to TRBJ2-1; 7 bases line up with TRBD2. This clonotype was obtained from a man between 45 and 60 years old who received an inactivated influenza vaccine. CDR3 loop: CASSTHRTSTYNEQFF. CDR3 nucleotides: TGTGCCAGCAGCACACATAGGACTAGTACCTACAATGAGCAGTTCTTC.